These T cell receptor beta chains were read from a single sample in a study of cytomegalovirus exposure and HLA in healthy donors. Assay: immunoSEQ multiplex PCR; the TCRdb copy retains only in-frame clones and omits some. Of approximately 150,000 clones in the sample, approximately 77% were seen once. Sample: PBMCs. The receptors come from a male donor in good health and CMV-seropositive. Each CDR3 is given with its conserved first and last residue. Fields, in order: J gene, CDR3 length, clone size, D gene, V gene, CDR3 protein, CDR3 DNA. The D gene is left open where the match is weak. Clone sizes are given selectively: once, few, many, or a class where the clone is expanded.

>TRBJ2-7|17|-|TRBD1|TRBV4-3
CASSPYPPGTGAYEQYF
TGCGCCAGCAGCCCTTACCCCCCCGGGACAGGGGCCTACGAGCAGTACTTC
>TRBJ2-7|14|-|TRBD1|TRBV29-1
CSVETGGYSYEQYF
TGCAGCGTTGAAACAGGGGGCTATTCCTACGAGCAGTACTTC
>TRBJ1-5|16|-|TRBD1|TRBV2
CASSPGTGGENQPQHF
TGTGCCAGCAGTCCCGGGACAGGGGGCGAAAATCAGCCCCAGCATTTT
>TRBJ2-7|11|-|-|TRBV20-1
CSAERGYEQYF
TGCAGTGCCGAGAGGGGGTACGAGCAGTACTTC
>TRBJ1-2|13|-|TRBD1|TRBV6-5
CASSSDRGYGYTF
TGTGCCAGCAGTTCCGACAGGGGGTATGGCTACACCTTC
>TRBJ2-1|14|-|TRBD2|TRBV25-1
CASSVAGGPNEQFF
TGTGCCAGCAGTGTAGCGGGGGGGCCTAATGAGCAGTTCTTC
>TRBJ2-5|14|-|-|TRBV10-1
CASSDGRVDVTQYF
TGCGCCAGCAGTGATGGGCGAGTCGACGTGACCCAGTACTTC
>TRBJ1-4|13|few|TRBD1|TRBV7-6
CASSTRQGEKLFF
TGTGCCAGCAGCACCCGACAGGGGGAAAAACTGTTTTTT
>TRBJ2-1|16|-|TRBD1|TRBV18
CASSLTGTGFDNEQFF
TGTGCCAGCTCGCTTACCGGGACAGGGTTCGACAATGAGCAGTTCTTC
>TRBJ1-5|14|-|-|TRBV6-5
CASSSGIGNQPQHF
TGTGCCAGCAGTTCAGGGATTGGCAATCAGCCCCAGCATTTT
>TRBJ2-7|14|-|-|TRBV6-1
CASSETGISYEQYF
TGTGCCAGCAGTGAAACAGGGATTTCCTACGAGCAGTACTTC
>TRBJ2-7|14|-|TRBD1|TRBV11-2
CASSSGQGVYEQYF
TGTGCCAGCAGCTCCGGACAGGGCGTTTACGAGCAGTACTTC
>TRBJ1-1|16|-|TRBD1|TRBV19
CASSPIGTGGNTEAFF
TGTGCCAGTAGTCCCATCGGGACAGGCGGAAACACTGAAGCTTTCTTT
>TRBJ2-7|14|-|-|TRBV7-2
CASSLAGTPSEQYF
TGTGCCAGCAGCTTGGCCGGGACTCCCTCCGAGCAGTACTTC
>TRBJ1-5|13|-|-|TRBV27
CASSLSGGQPQHF
TGTGCCAGCAGTTTATCGGGGGGGCAGCCCCAGCATTTT
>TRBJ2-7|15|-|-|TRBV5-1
CASSWESRAGWEQYF
TGCGCCAGCAGCTGGGAGTCCAGGGCGGGATGGGAGCAGTACTTC
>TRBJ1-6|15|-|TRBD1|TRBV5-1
CASSPGQERNSPLHF
TGCGCCAGCAGCCCCGGACAGGAGAGAAATTCACCCCTCCACTTT
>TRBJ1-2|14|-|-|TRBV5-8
CASRTGTLENGYTF
TGTGCCAGCAGGACCGGGACTCTAGAGAATGGCTACACCTTC
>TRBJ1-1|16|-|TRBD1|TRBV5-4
CASSLGPGTEPLEAFF
TGTGCCAGCAGCTTGGGGCCCGGGACAGAACCTCTTGAAGCTTTCTTT
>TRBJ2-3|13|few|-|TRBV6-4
CASSESSTDTQYF
TGTGCCAGCAGTGAGAGTAGCACAGATACGCAGTATTTT
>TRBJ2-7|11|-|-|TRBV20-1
CSARGREEQYF
TGCAGTGCCAGGGGAAGGGAGGAGCAGTACTTC
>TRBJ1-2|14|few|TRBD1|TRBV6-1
CATQTQQGRYGYTF
TGTGCCACTCAAACCCAACAGGGGAGGTATGGCTACACCTTC